A selection of T cell receptor beta chains follows, all from one sample in a study of blood T cell repertoires in COVID-19. Generated by immunoSEQ multiplex PCR, the TCRdb table keeps only in-frame clones and is missing some. The sample includes roughly 140,000 clones, 65% to 85% seen only once; the top ten take roughly 8.6%. The sequenced sample consisted of peripheral blood. Every receptor here comes from a middle-aged man with active or convalescent COVID-19. CDR3s include the opening cysteine and the closing phenylalanine or tryptophan.

v_call cdr3_aa
TRBV6-5 CASSYDRDEKLFF
TRBV9 CASSAWTSGRSDTQYF
TRBV5-1 CASSLAAGGGKTQYF
TRBV7-2 CASSLTSGSRGNEQFF
TRBV7-8 CASSLGTAGEQYF
TRBV3-1/TRBV3-2 CASTTQARETQYF
TRBV28 CASRSPGEGANEKLFF
TRBV7-9 CASSPTSGIYEQYF
TRBV28 CASTLGGFGNQPQHF
TRBV5-1 CASSNYLNTEAFF
TRBV28 CASTPLDRGTARFF
TRBV7-2 CASSLPAGGLTDTQYF
TRBV19 CASSIRGLEAFF
TRBV6-5 CASSSRDRGYNEQFF
TRBV6-5 CASSYGGRSNTIYF
TRBV11-2 CASSLSNSGRAIEQFF
TRBV9 CASSDRQGAMTDTQYF
TRBV5-1 CASSLKGNEQYF
TRBV19 CASRNSNEQFF
TRBV28 CAGQSDREGWDSMNTEAFF
TRBV10-1 CASSPSTSGNTIYF
TRBV28 CASSQGVTRTNEKLFF
TRBV19 CASSGDRYSNQPQHF
TRBV24-1 CATSELGQGDEQFF
TRBV6-5 CASRPGTEQFF
TRBV5-1 CASSLGTGRYYEQYF
TRBV6-6 CASSLTDNTQYF
TRBV28 CASSFGLRGYTF
TRBV3-1/TRBV3-2 CASSQPRWEQYF
TRBV15 CATGAGGNTGELFF